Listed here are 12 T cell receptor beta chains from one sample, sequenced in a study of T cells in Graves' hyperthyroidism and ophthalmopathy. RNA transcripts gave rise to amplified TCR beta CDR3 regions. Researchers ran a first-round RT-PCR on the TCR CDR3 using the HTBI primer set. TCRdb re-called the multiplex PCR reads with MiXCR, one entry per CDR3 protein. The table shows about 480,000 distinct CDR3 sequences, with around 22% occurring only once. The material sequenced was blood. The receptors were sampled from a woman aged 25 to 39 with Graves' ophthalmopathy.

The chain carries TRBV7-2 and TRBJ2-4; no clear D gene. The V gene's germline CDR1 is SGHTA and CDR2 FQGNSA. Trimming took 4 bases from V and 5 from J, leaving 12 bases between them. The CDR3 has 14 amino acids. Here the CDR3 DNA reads TGTGCCAGCAGCTCTTTTCACAGACAAAACATTCAGTACTTC. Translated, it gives CASSSFHRQNIQYF.

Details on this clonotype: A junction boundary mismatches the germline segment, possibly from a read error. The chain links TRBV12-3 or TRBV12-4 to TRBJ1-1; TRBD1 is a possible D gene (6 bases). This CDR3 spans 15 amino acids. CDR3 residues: CASSSTTGGDTEALF. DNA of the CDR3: TGTGCCAGCAGTTCCACGACAGGTGGGGACACTGAAGCTCTCTTT.

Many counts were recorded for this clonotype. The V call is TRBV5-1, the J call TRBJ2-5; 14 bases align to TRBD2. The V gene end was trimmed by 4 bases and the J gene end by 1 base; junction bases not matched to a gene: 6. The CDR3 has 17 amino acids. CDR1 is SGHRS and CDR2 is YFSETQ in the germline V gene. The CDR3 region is CASSPGTSGGAQETQYF. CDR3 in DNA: TGCGCCAGCAGCCCCGGGACTAGCGGGGGAGCCCAAGAGACCCAGTACTTC.

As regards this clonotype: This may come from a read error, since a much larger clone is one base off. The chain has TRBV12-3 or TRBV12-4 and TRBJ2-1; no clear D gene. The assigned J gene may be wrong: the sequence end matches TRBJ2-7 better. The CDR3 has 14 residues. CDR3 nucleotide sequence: TGTGCCAGCAGTTTACCCCTCAGGTACAATGAGCAGTACTTC. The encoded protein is CASSLPLRYNEQYF.

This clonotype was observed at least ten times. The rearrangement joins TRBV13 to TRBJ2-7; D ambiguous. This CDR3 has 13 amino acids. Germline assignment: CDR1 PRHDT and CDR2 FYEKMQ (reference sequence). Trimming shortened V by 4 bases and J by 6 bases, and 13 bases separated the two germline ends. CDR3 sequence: CASSSAGQGEQYF. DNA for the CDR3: TGTGCCAGCAGCTCTGCTGGCCAAGGCGAGCAGTACTTC.

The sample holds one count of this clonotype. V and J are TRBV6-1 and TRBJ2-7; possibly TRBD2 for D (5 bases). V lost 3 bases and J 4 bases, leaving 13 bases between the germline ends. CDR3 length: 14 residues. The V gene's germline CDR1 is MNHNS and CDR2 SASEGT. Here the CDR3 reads CASSEGSPVYEQYF. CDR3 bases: TGTGCCAGCAGTGAGGGGAGTCCGGTTTACGAGCAGTACTTC.

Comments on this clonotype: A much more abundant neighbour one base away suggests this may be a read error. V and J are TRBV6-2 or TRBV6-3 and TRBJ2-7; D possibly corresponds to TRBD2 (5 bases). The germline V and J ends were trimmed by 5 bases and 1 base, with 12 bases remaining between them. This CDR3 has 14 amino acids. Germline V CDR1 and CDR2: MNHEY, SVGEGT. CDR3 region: CASSHLDYSYEQYF. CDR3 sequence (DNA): TGTGCCAGCAGTCACCTCGACTATTCCTACGAGCAGTACTTC.

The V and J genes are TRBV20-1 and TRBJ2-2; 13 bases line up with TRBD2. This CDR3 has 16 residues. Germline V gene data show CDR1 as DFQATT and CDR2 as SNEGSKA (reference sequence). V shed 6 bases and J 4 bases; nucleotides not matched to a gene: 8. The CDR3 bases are TGCAGTGCGAGCGGGACTAGCGGGACAGCCACCGGGGAGCTGTTTTTT. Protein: CSASGTSGTATGELFF.

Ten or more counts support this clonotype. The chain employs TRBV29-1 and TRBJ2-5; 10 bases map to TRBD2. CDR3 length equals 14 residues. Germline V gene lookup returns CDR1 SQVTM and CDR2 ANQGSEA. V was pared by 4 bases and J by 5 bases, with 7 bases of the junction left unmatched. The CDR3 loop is CSVALLAGKETQYF. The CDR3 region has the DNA TGCAGCGTTGCCCTACTAGCGGGGAAGGAGACCCAGTACTTC.

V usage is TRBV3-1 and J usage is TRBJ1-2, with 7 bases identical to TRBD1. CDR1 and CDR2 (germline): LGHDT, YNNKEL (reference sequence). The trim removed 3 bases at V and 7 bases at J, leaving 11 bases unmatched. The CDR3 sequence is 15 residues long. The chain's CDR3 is CASSHGDREGSGYTF. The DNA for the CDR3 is TGTGCCAGCAGCCACGGAGACAGGGAGGGGAGTGGCTACACCTTC.

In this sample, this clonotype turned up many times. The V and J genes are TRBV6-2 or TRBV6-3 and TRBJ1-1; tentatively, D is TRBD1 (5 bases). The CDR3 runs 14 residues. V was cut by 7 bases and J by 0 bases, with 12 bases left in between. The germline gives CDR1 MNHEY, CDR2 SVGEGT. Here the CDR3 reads CASKTETMNTEAFF. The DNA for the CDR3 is TGTGCCAGCAAGACAGAAACAATGAACACTGAAGCTTTCTTT.

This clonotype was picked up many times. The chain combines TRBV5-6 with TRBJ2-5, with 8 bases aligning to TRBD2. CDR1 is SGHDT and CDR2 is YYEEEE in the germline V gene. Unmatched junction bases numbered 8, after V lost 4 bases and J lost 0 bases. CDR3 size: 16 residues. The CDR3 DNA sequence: TGTGCCAGCAGCCCTAGACTAGCGCAGTACCAAGAGACCCAGTACTTC. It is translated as CASSPRLAQYQETQYF.